The 4 T cell receptor beta chains below come from one sample, sequenced in a study of blood T cell repertoires in COVID-19. Measured with immunoSEQ multiplex PCR; TCRdb has only the in-frame clones, and not every one. Of about 130,000 clones in the sample, 84% were seen once. Sequencing used peripheral blood. The receptors derive from a man aged 60 to 69 with acute or convalescent COVID-19.

There are a few counts of this clone. CDR3 coding DNA: TGCAGCGTTTACCTATCCTCTGGAAACACCATATATTTT. Its protein is CSVYLSSGNTIYF. The V and J genes are TRBV29-1 and TRBJ1-3; D unresolved. Germline loops: CDR1 SQVTM, CDR2 ANQGSEA. Trimming shortened V by 5 bases and J by 0 bases, and 8 bases separated the two germline ends. The CDR3 length is 13 residues.

In its sample, this clone was seen once. The sample has other DNA sequences that encode this CDR3 too. This chain joins TRBV6-2 or TRBV6-3 and TRBJ2-1; D is possibly TRBD2 (5 bases). Looked up from germline, CDR1 is MNHEY and CDR2 is SVGEGT. CDR3 length: 15 amino acids. The V and J ends lost 2 bases and 0 bases respectively, with 8 bases between them. This CDR3 is CASSYRGSSYNEQFF. In DNA, the CDR3 is TGTGCCAGCAGTTACCGGGGAAGCTCCTACAATGAGCAGTTCTTC.

This clone came up a few times. The chain joins TRBV9 to TRBJ2-7; 9 bases line up with TRBD2. The V gene's germline CDR1 is SGDLS and CDR2 YYNGEE. The ends lost 2 bases at V and 5 bases at J; junction bases unmatched: 5. The CDR3 has 14 residues. CDR3 coding DNA: TGTGCCAGCAGCGTTAGCGGGAGACTGGACGAGCAGTACTTC. Its translation is CASSVSGRLDEQYF.

Only one count was recorded for this clone. The rearrangement uses TRBV5-1 and TRBJ2-3; 13 bases line up with TRBD2. Germline lookup yields CDR1 SGHRS and CDR2 YFSETQ. The V segment lost 4 bases and the J segment 2 bases; nucleotides outside the gene matches: 1. This CDR3 is 15 amino acids long. CDR3 protein: CASSTSGGATDTQYF. DNA of the CDR3: TGCGCCAGCAGCACTAGCGGGGGGGCCACAGATACGCAGTATTTT.